These 16 T cell receptor beta chains were all obtained from the same sample, sequenced in a study of T cell changes during pregnancy in multiple sclerosis. Generated by immunoSEQ multiplex PCR, the TCRdb table keeps only in-frame clones and is missing some. The sample has tens of thousands of clones, roughly 93% seen once; the top ten hold around 0.84%. The source material was peripheral blood, sampled in the third trimester of pregnancy. Receptor source: a female donor with multiple sclerosis, enrolled in a pregnancy study.

This chain joins TRBV19 and TRBJ2-1, with a possible D match to TRBD1 (5 bases). V was clipped by 5 bases and J by 2 bases, with 7 bases between them. CDR1 and CDR2 from the germline V gene are LNHDA and SQIVND (reference sequence). The CDR3 has 13 amino acids. The CDR3 spells CASSVDTYNEQFF. The CDR3 region has the DNA TGTGCCAGTAGTGTGGACACCTACAATGAGCAGTTCTTC.

A single count supports this clone. The genes are TRBV5-6 and TRBJ2-3; TRBD2 agrees at 10 bases. Germline CDR1 reads SGHDT; CDR2 reads YYEEEE. The CDR3 is 19 residues long. After removal of 3 bases from V and 4 bases from J, the junction contained 17 bases not matched to a gene. CDR3 nucleotides: TGTGCCAGCAGCTGGGGTACAGGGACTAGCGTTAATGTCCCAGATACGCAGTATTTT. This gives the protein CASSWGTGTSVNVPDTQYF.

The rearrangement links TRBV11-2 to TRBJ2-1, with no clear D. V was clipped by 5 bases and J by 0 bases, with 14 bases between them. CDR1 and CDR2 from the germline V gene are SGHAT and FQNNGV. This CDR3 is 16 amino acids long. DNA for the CDR3: TGTGCCAGCAGCCCCCTTGCCCGGAGCTCCTACAATGAGCAGTTCTTC. Translating it yields CASSPLARSSYNEQFF.

This sequence joins TRBV5-8 and TRBJ1-1; D is undetermined. V dropped 2 bases and J dropped 1 base, with 6 bases sitting between them. CDR1 and CDR2 (germline): SGHTS, YDEGEE. The CDR3 length is 13 residues. CDR3 region: CASSFARNTEAFF. The DNA of the CDR3 is TGTGCCAGCAGCTTCGCGAGGAACACTGAAGCTTTCTTT.

The V and J genes are TRBV19 and TRBJ2-1; D is uncertain. The germline V gene encodes CDR1 LNHDA and CDR2 SQIVND (reference sequence). This CDR3 comprises 13 residues. Trimming cost V 5 bases and J 0 bases, with 5 bases left between them. CDR3 bases: TGTGCCAGTAGTTCGGTCTCCTACAATGAGCAGTTCTTC. Residues: CASSSVSYNEQFF.

The chain recombines TRBV27 with TRBJ1-5; D possibly corresponds to TRBD1 (6 bases). Germline V gene sequence: CDR1 MNHEY, CDR2 SMNVEV (reference sequence). CDR3 length: 13 amino acids. The germline V and J ends were trimmed by 1 base and 11 bases, with 12 bases remaining between them. The CDR3 sequence is CASSLWAGAAQHF. CDR3 DNA: TGTGCCAGCAGTTTATGGGCAGGGGCGGCCCAGCATTTT.

The J gene is TRBJ1-1, the V gene TRBV28; 8 bases agree with TRBD1. This CDR3 contains 19 residues. V lost 2 bases to trimming and J lost 1 base; unmatched junction nucleotides: 15. Germline V gene data show CDR1 as MDHEN and CDR2 as SYDVKM. For the CDR3, the DNA is TGTGCCAGCAGTTTAATAGGGCGACAGGGGACTCACAAGAACACTGAAGCTTTCTTT. This gives the protein CASSLIGRQGTHKNTEAFF.

The chain couples TRBV2 to TRBJ2-7; TRBD1 matches 7 bases. Per the germline V gene, CDR1 is SNHLY and CDR2 is FYNNEI. The CDR3 is 13 amino acids. The junction had 6 bases not matched to a gene; V was cut back by 6 bases and J by 4 bases. Written as DNA, the CDR3 is TGTGCCAGCAGGCCAGGGGGACAGTACGAGCAGTACTTC. Protein: CASRPGGQYEQYF. Based on the CDR3 plus reference TRBV2 and TRBJ2-7, the full variable domain is EPEVTQTPSHQVTQMGQEVILRCVPISNHLYFYWYRQILGQKVEFLVSFYNNEISEKSEIFDDQFSVERPDGSNFTLKIRSTKLEDSAMYFCASRPGGQYEQYFGPGTRLTVT.

The gene calls are TRBV28 and TRBJ2-7, with 14 bases matching TRBD2. The CDR3 runs to 16 residues. In germline, CDR1 is MDHEN, CDR2 SYDVKM. V gave up 5 bases and J gave up 5 bases; unmatched junction bases: 8. CDR3 coding DNA: TGTGCCAGCAGTCCCGAGACTAGCGGGAGGGCCCACGAGCAGTACTTC. Protein: CASSPETSGRAHEQYF.

The chain links TRBV11-2 to TRBJ2-3, with a weak D call TRBD1 (6 bases). V was cut by 1 base and J by 1 base, with 9 bases left in between. In germline, CDR1 is SGHAT, CDR2 FQNNGV. The CDR3 consists of 15 residues. The CDR3 region has the DNA TGTGCCAGCAGCTTAGTTCGGACAGGCACAGATACGCAGTATTTT. It encodes CASSLVRTGTDTQYF.

This clone was observed a single time. The genes are TRBV5-1 and TRBJ2-1, with a possible D match to TRBD2 (6 bases). This CDR3 region has 17 residues. Trimming removed 4 bases from V and 8 bases from J, with 25 bases in between. Germline V CDR1 and CDR2: SGHRS, YFSETQ. The CDR3 sequence: CASSPMGGGIVLDEQFF. The CDR3 coding sequence is TGCGCCAGCAGCCCCATGGGGGGAGGAATCGTTTTGGATGAGCAGTTCTTC.

This chain uses TRBV30 with TRBJ2-7; 10 positions agree with TRBD1. J lost 4 bases, V lost 4 bases, and 4 bases had no gene match. CDR3 size: 13 residues. Germline V gene lookup returns CDR1 GTSNPN and CDR2 SVGIG (reference sequence). CDR3 sequence (DNA): TGTGCCTGGACCCGGGACAGGGGTTACGAGCAGTACTTC. Amino acid sequence: CAWTRDRGYEQYF.

For this clone: This specimen includes other DNA sequences encoding the same CDR3. The chain couples TRBV27 to TRBJ2-2; TRBD1 might be the D (5 bases). The CDR3 is 14 residues long. V was pared by 3 bases and J by 4 bases, with 9 bases between. Germline values: CDR1 MNHEY, CDR2 SMNVEV (reference sequence). The CDR3 region has the DNA TGTGCCAGCAGTTTTCAGGGCATCACCGGGGAGCTGTTTTTT. Translation gives CASSFQGITGELFF.

This clone showed up just once. V gene TRBV7-3 combines with J gene TRBJ2-3, with D possibly TRBD1 on 5 matching bases. Between the trimmed V and J ends, which lost 1 base and 0 bases, there was a span of 14 bases. Germline V CDR1 and CDR2: SGHTA, FQGTGA. This CDR3 comprises 17 residues. CDR3 sequence reads: CASSLRRGFTSTDTQYF. The CDR3 DNA reads as TGTGCCAGCAGCTTAAGAAGGGGATTCACCAGCACAGATACGCAGTATTTT.

The V gene is TRBV7-2, the J gene TRBJ2-1, with D maybe TRBD1 (6 bases). V lost 3 bases and J lost 4, with 13 bases in between. From germline, CDR1 is SGHTA and CDR2 FQGNSA. The length of the CDR3 is 15 residues. CDR3 loop: CASSFRTGSYNEQFF. The DNA for the CDR3 is TGTGCCAGCAGCTTTAGAACAGGGTCTTACAATGAGCAGTTCTTC. The full variable domain, with the rest looked up from reference TRBV7-2 and TRBJ2-1, is GAGVSQSPSNKVTEKGKDVELRCDPISGHTALYWYRQSLGQGLEFLIYFQGNSAPDKSGLPSDRFSAERTGGSVSTLTIQRTQQEDSAVYLCASSFRTGSYNEQFFGPGTRLTVL.

The rearrangement links TRBV27 to TRBJ2-7; 7 nucleotides line up with TRBD1. CDR1 is MNHEY, CDR2 SMNVEV, per germline (reference sequence). The CDR3 covers 13 residues. Trimming cost V 6 bases and J 0 bases; bases outside gene matches: 2. CDR3 nucleotides: TGTGCCAGCAGCGCAGGGGGCTCCTACGAGCAGTACTTC. Protein: CASSAGGSYEQYF.